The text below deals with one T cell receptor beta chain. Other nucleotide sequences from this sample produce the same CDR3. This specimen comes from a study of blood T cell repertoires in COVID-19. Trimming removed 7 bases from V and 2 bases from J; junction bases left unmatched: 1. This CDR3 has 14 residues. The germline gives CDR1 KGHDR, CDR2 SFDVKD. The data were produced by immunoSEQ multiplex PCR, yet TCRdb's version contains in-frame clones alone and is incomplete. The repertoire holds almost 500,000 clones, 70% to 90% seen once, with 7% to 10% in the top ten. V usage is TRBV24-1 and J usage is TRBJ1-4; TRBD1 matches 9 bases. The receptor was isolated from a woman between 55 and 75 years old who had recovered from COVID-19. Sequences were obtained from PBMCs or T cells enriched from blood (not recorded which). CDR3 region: CATSGQGTNEKLFF. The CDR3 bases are TGTGCCACCAGCGGACAGGGGACTAATGAAAAACTGTTTTTT.